The rows below give T cell receptor beta chains drawn from one sample of a study of blood T cell repertoires in COVID-19. Method: immunoSEQ multiplex PCR; TCRdb's copy keeps in-frame clones and lacks some. The repertoire holds approximately 250,000 clones, around 88% seen once, with approximately 14% in the top ten. The sample was peripheral blood. The receptor source for this set is a woman in her 70s with COVID-19, enrolled during active disease. Both conserved end residues are trimmed from each CDR3. Only part of the rows carry a size: once, few, many, or a class if the clone is expanded.

j_gene: TRBJ1-1; v_gene: TRBV28; abundance: .; CDR3aa: ASSNGKLGHTEAF
j_gene: TRBJ1-2; v_gene: TRBV6-6; abundance: .; CDR3aa: ASSYLLLYGYT
j_gene: TRBJ1-1; v_gene: TRBV2; abundance: few; CDR3aa: ASSVKGDTEAF
j_gene: TRBJ2-7; v_gene: TRBV7-9; abundance: .; CDR3aa: ASSLDGAGRYEQY
j_gene: TRBJ1-5; v_gene: TRBV2; abundance: .; CDR3aa: ASSGGGVGNQPQH
j_gene: TRBJ2-1; v_gene: TRBV7-6; abundance: .; CDR3aa: ASSLSTSGGPYNEQF
j_gene: TRBJ1-2; v_gene: TRBV7-3; abundance: .; CDR3aa: ASSFGGPGRGYT
j_gene: TRBJ2-1; v_gene: TRBV12-3/TRBV12-4; abundance: once; CDR3aa: ASRIRRYNEQF
j_gene: TRBJ1-3; v_gene: TRBV28; abundance: .; CDR3aa: ASSGDRAAGNTIY
j_gene: TRBJ1-4; v_gene: TRBV3-1/TRBV3-2; abundance: .; CDR3aa: ASGPTLRATNEKLF
j_gene: TRBJ2-3; v_gene: TRBV5-5; abundance: .; CDR3aa: ASSLRLAGGLWTDTQY
j_gene: TRBJ2-2; v_gene: TRBV7-2; abundance: few; CDR3aa: ASSWGLAGTGELF
j_gene: TRBJ1-2; v_gene: TRBV27; abundance: .; CDR3aa: ASKTGGGYGYT
j_gene: TRBJ1-2; v_gene: TRBV6-5; abundance: .; CDR3aa: ASSPGTGGYGYT
j_gene: TRBJ1-2; v_gene: TRBV5-1; abundance: few; CDR3aa: ASSAGTGDGYT
j_gene: TRBJ2-7; v_gene: TRBV2; abundance: .; CDR3aa: ASSEGGQGIEQY
j_gene: TRBJ2-1; v_gene: TRBV10-1; abundance: few; CDR3aa: ASGSTGNEQF
j_gene: TRBJ2-3; v_gene: TRBV14; abundance: .; CDR3aa: ASSPFPRLADTQY
j_gene: TRBJ2-4; v_gene: TRBV5-1; abundance: .; CDR3aa: ASSLRRGDIQY
j_gene: TRBJ2-7; v_gene: TRBV24-1; abundance: .; CDR3aa: ATSDSTGSYEQY
j_gene: TRBJ2-1; v_gene: TRBV14; abundance: .; CDR3aa: ASSLTGGSFSEQF
j_gene: TRBJ2-2; v_gene: TRBV7-8; abundance: .; CDR3aa: ASSLTGDTGELF
j_gene: TRBJ1-6; v_gene: TRBV23-1; abundance: .; CDR3aa: ASSQSRRGLASPLH
j_gene: TRBJ2-7; v_gene: TRBV7-8; abundance: few; CDR3aa: ASSPGGSGTYEQY
j_gene: TRBJ2-7; v_gene: TRBV2; abundance: .; CDR3aa: ASTHKGIHEQY
j_gene: TRBJ2-2; v_gene: TRBV19; abundance: few; CDR3aa: ASRGQGGNTGELF
j_gene: TRBJ1-2; v_gene: TRBV29-1; abundance: .; CDR3aa: SVALGTGYGYT
j_gene: TRBJ2-7; v_gene: TRBV5-1; abundance: .; CDR3aa: ASSFGITSYEQY
j_gene: TRBJ2-6; v_gene: TRBV19; abundance: .; CDR3aa: ASSIWGAGANVLT
j_gene: TRBJ1-3; v_gene: TRBV9; abundance: .; CDR3aa: ASSARLFSGNTIY
j_gene: TRBJ1-3; v_gene: TRBV4-1; abundance: .; CDR3aa: ASSQPGQGSGNTIY
j_gene: TRBJ2-7; v_gene: TRBV30; abundance: .; CDR3aa: AWSQGDYEQY
j_gene: TRBJ1-4; v_gene: TRBV18; abundance: .; CDR3aa: ASSPRQATNEKLF
j_gene: TRBJ2-7; v_gene: TRBV5-1; abundance: .; CDR3aa: ASGRGGTSGYEQY
j_gene: TRBJ1-5; v_gene: TRBV5-6; abundance: once; CDR3aa: ASSLGVGQPQH
j_gene: TRBJ2-1; v_gene: TRBV6-1; abundance: .; CDR3aa: ASSEAGRGHNEQF
j_gene: TRBJ2-1; v_gene: TRBV10-3; abundance: .; CDR3aa: AISDTYNNEQF
j_gene: TRBJ2-3; v_gene: TRBV2; abundance: few; CDR3aa: ATQGLADTDTQY
j_gene: TRBJ2-2; v_gene: TRBV5-1; abundance: .; CDR3aa: ASSLEGTGVPGELF
j_gene: TRBJ1-1; v_gene: TRBV28; abundance: .; CDR3aa: ASSLYLGRGFEAF